This is a list of T cell receptor beta chains from one sample in a study of shared clonotypes between healthy human individuals. Method: immunoSEQ multiplex PCR; TCRdb's copy keeps in-frame clones and lacks some. Of about 490,000 clones detected, 76% appear once; the ten largest clones hold over 10%. Source material: PBMCs. The receptors come from a middle-aged woman in good health. Some clones in this sample may be carry-over from other donors' samples. Both conserved end residues are part of each CDR3. The D gene is left open where the match is weak. Size is omitted from some rows. Given values are once, few, many or a class for expanded clones.

CDR3 protein: CASSTFGQPQETQYF
CDR3 DNA: TGTGCCAGTAGTACCTTCGGACAGCCTCAAGAGACCCAGTACTTC
J gene: TRBJ2-5
clone size: .
CDR3 length: 15
D gene: .
V gene: TRBV19

CDR3 protein: CASRTVPEAFF
CDR3 DNA: TGTGCCAGCAGGACAGTTCCTGAAGCTTTCTTT
J gene: TRBJ1-1
clone size: few
CDR3 length: 11
D gene: .
V gene: TRBV6-9

CDR3 protein: CASSGGRTPQVYEQYF
CDR3 DNA: TGTGCCAGCAGTGGGGGGCGGACACCTCAAGTCTACGAGCAGTACTTC
J gene: TRBJ2-7
clone size: .
CDR3 length: 16
D gene: .
V gene: TRBV25-1

CDR3 protein: CASSLGLAGPSYNEQFF
CDR3 DNA: TGTGCCAGCAGCTTGGGACTAGCGGGACCCTCCTACAATGAGCAGTTCTTC
J gene: TRBJ2-1
clone size: .
CDR3 length: 17
D gene: TRBD2
V gene: TRBV5-4

CDR3 protein: CASSDSREKLFF
CDR3 DNA: TGTGCCAGCAGCGACTCGAGGGAAAAACTGTTTTTT
J gene: TRBJ1-4
clone size: .
CDR3 length: 12
D gene: .
V gene: TRBV28

CDR3 protein: CSVLAGGMETQYF
CDR3 DNA: TGCAGCGTTCTAGCGGGAGGGATGGAGACCCAGTACTTC
J gene: TRBJ2-5
clone size: .
CDR3 length: 13
D gene: TRBD2
V gene: TRBV29-1

CDR3 protein: CAISGRLGLAGGSSYNEQFF
CDR3 DNA: TGTGCCATCAGTGGTCGCCTGGGACTAGCGGGAGGGAGCTCCTACAATGAGCAGTTCTTC
J gene: TRBJ2-1
clone size: few
CDR3 length: 20
D gene: TRBD2
V gene: TRBV10-3

CDR3 protein: CASSLSGNEQFF
CDR3 DNA: TGTGCCAGCAGCTTAAGTGGCAATGAGCAGTTCTTC
J gene: TRBJ2-1
clone size: .
CDR3 length: 12
D gene: .
V gene: TRBV7-3

CDR3 protein: CASSQGPGLAKNIQYF
CDR3 DNA: TGTGCCAGCAGTCAGGGACCGGGACTGGCCAAAAACATTCAGTACTTC
J gene: TRBJ2-4
clone size: once
CDR3 length: 16
D gene: .
V gene: TRBV2

CDR3 protein: CASRPTGVYEQYF
CDR3 DNA: TGTGCCAGCAGGCCTACAGGGGTCTACGAGCAGTACTTC
J gene: TRBJ2-7
clone size: .
CDR3 length: 13
D gene: TRBD1
V gene: TRBV7-9

CDR3 protein: CASSLVAGGELFF
CDR3 DNA: TGTGCCAGCAGCTTGGTAGCAGGCGGGGAGCTGTTTTTT
J gene: TRBJ2-2
clone size: .
CDR3 length: 13
D gene: .
V gene: TRBV5-6

CDR3 protein: CASSLPGQGNEKLFF
CDR3 DNA: TGTGCCAGTAGTCTCCCGGGACAAGGAAATGAAAAACTGTTTTTT
J gene: TRBJ1-4
clone size: .
CDR3 length: 15
D gene: .
V gene: TRBV19

CDR3 protein: CASSPSGPNYGYTF
CDR3 DNA: TGTGCCAGCAGCCCCTCGGGGCCGAACTATGGCTACACCTTC
J gene: TRBJ1-2
clone size: .
CDR3 length: 14
D gene: .
V gene: TRBV7-9

CDR3 protein: CAWRRTGGAGELFF
CDR3 DNA: TGTGCCTGGAGACGGACAGGGGGGGCCGGGGAGCTGTTTTTT
J gene: TRBJ2-2
clone size: .
CDR3 length: 14
D gene: TRBD1
V gene: TRBV30

CDR3 protein: CASSGGLAGFSYEQYF
CDR3 DNA: TGCGCCAGCAGCGGGGGACTAGCGGGCTTCTCCTACGAGCAGTACTTC
J gene: TRBJ2-7
clone size: once
CDR3 length: 16
D gene: TRBD2
V gene: TRBV5-1

CDR3 protein: CASSLRGRHSDTQYF
CDR3 DNA: TGTGCCAGCAGTTTAAGGGGGAGGCATTCAGATACGCAGTATTTT
J gene: TRBJ2-3
clone size: .
CDR3 length: 15
D gene: .
V gene: TRBV28

CDR3 protein: CASSQLGGPGGTNEQFF
CDR3 DNA: TGTGCCAGCAGCCAGCTCGGGGGGCCAGGGGGGACGAATGAGCAGTTCTTC
J gene: TRBJ2-1
clone size: .
CDR3 length: 17
D gene: .
V gene: TRBV4-2

CDR3 protein: CASSVLGAEQFF
CDR3 DNA: TGTGCCAGCAGCGTGTTGGGGGCTGAGCAGTTCTTC
J gene: TRBJ2-1
clone size: .
CDR3 length: 12
D gene: .
V gene: TRBV5-4

CDR3 protein: CASSLTGLVGETQYF
CDR3 DNA: TGTGCCAGCAGTTTAACCGGGTTGGTGGGAGAGACCCAGTACTTC
J gene: TRBJ2-5
clone size: .
CDR3 length: 15
D gene: .
V gene: TRBV27

CDR3 protein: CASSPDRVAGGTEAFF
CDR3 DNA: TGTGCCAGCAGCCCCGACAGGGTGGCGGGGGGCACTGAAGCTTTCTTT
J gene: TRBJ1-1
clone size: .
CDR3 length: 16
D gene: TRBD1
V gene: TRBV7-9

CDR3 protein: CATSRGGVRDQPQHF
CDR3 DNA: TGTGCCACCAGCAGAGGGGGCGTAAGGGATCAGCCCCAGCATTTT
J gene: TRBJ1-5
clone size: few
CDR3 length: 15
D gene: .
V gene: TRBV15

CDR3 protein: CASSLPSYNEQFF
CDR3 DNA: TGTGCCAGCAGCTTACCCTCCTACAATGAGCAGTTCTTC
J gene: TRBJ2-1
clone size: .
CDR3 length: 13
D gene: .
V gene: TRBV7-2

CDR3 protein: CASSLDSGTYNEQFF
CDR3 DNA: TGTGCCAGCAGTTTAGATAGCGGAACCTACAATGAGCAGTTCTTC
J gene: TRBJ2-1
clone size: .
CDR3 length: 15
D gene: .
V gene: TRBV28

CDR3 protein: CASSLRGTGEGQPQHF
CDR3 DNA: TGTGCCAGTAGCTTACGTGGGACAGGGGAAGGTCAGCCCCAGCATTTT
J gene: TRBJ1-5
clone size: .
CDR3 length: 16
D gene: TRBD1
V gene: TRBV19

CDR3 protein: CAWSGGSVYEQYF
CDR3 DNA: TGTGCCTGGAGTGGAGGGAGTGTTTACGAGCAGTACTTC
J gene: TRBJ2-7
clone size: .
CDR3 length: 13
D gene: .
V gene: TRBV30

CDR3 protein: CASSKSSGEQFF
CDR3 DNA: TGTGCCAGCAGTAAATCTAGCGGAGAGCAGTTCTTC
J gene: TRBJ2-1
clone size: few
CDR3 length: 12
D gene: TRBD2
V gene: TRBV6-6

CDR3 protein: CATLRRGSDYGYTF
CDR3 DNA: TGTGCCACCCTTCGGAGGGGGTCGGACTATGGCTACACCTTC
J gene: TRBJ1-2
clone size: .
CDR3 length: 14
D gene: .
V gene: TRBV27

CDR3 protein: CSVAGFNTEAFF
CDR3 DNA: TGCAGCGTTGCCGGATTTAACACTGAAGCTTTCTTT
J gene: TRBJ1-1
clone size: .
CDR3 length: 12
D gene: .
V gene: TRBV29-1

CDR3 protein: CASNWGATNEKLFF
CDR3 DNA: TGTGCCAGCAACTGGGGTGCAACTAATGAAAAACTGTTTTTT
J gene: TRBJ1-4
clone size: few
CDR3 length: 14
D gene: .
V gene: TRBV11-2

CDR3 protein: CASSVAPSGNSYNEQFF
CDR3 DNA: TGCGCCAGCAGCGTTGCGCCTAGCGGAAACTCCTACAATGAGCAGTTCTTC
J gene: TRBJ2-1
clone size: .
CDR3 length: 17
D gene: TRBD2
V gene: TRBV5-1

CDR3 protein: CASKGSTNQPQHF
CDR3 DNA: TGTGCCAGCAAAGGCAGTACCAATCAGCCCCAGCATTTT
J gene: TRBJ1-5
clone size: .
CDR3 length: 13
D gene: .
V gene: TRBV6-1

CDR3 protein: CASRGAGARTGELFF
CDR3 DNA: TGTGCCAGCAGAGGAGCGGGAGCCAGAACCGGGGAGCTGTTTTTT
J gene: TRBJ2-2
clone size: .
CDR3 length: 15
D gene: TRBD2
V gene: TRBV27

CDR3 protein: CASSQISGLTNEKLFF
CDR3 DNA: TGTGCCAGCAGCCAGATTTCGGGGTTGACTAATGAAAAACTGTTTTTT
J gene: TRBJ1-4
clone size: .
CDR3 length: 16
D gene: .
V gene: TRBV7-9

CDR3 protein: CASSYETSDAGELFF
CDR3 DNA: TGTGCCAGCAGTTACGAGACTAGCGACGCCGGGGAGCTGTTTTTT
J gene: TRBJ2-2
clone size: few
CDR3 length: 15
D gene: TRBD2
V gene: TRBV6-6

CDR3 protein: CASSPLAVASDYEQYF
CDR3 DNA: TGTGCCAGCTCGCCTCTGGCGGTAGCCTCTGACTACGAGCAGTACTTC
J gene: TRBJ2-7
clone size: .
CDR3 length: 16
D gene: .
V gene: TRBV18

CDR3 protein: CASSQLGDRVYEQYF
CDR3 DNA: TGTGCCAGCAGCCAGTTAGGAGACAGGGTCTACGAGCAGTACTTC
J gene: TRBJ2-7
clone size: .
CDR3 length: 15
D gene: TRBD1
V gene: TRBV7-9

CDR3 protein: CASSPRTRGGNYGYTF
CDR3 DNA: TGTGCCAGCAGCCCGAGAACCAGGGGAGGCAACTATGGCTACACCTTC
J gene: TRBJ1-2
clone size: .
CDR3 length: 16
D gene: .
V gene: TRBV7-9

CDR3 protein: CASSEGQKTDEQFF
CDR3 DNA: TGTGCCAGCAGCGAGGGACAAAAGACCGATGAGCAGTTCTTC
J gene: TRBJ2-1
clone size: .
CDR3 length: 14
D gene: .
V gene: TRBV7-3

CDR3 protein: CASSTHGTGSYEQYF
CDR3 DNA: TGCGCCAGCAGCACCCACGGGACAGGCTCCTACGAGCAGTACTTC
J gene: TRBJ2-7
clone size: .
CDR3 length: 15
D gene: TRBD1
V gene: TRBV5-1

CDR3 protein: CSAKDRDNRNTIYF
CDR3 DNA: TGCAGCGCCAAGGACAGGGATAATAGAAACACCATATATTTT
J gene: TRBJ1-3
clone size: once
CDR3 length: 14
D gene: TRBD1
V gene: TRBV29-1

CDR3 protein: CASSPTGTKGSTEAFF
CDR3 DNA: TGTGCCAGCAGCCCCACCGGGACAAAGGGAAGCACTGAAGCTTTCTTT
J gene: TRBJ1-1
clone size: few
CDR3 length: 16
D gene: .
V gene: TRBV7-2

CDR3 protein: CASRGTSGIYEQYF
CDR3 DNA: TGCGCCAGCAGGGGGACTAGCGGGATCTACGAGCAGTACTTC
J gene: TRBJ2-7
clone size: .
CDR3 length: 14
D gene: TRBD2
V gene: TRBV10-2

CDR3 protein: CAISEGANYGYTF
CDR3 DNA: TGTGCCATCAGTGAGGGGGCTAACTATGGCTACACCTTC
J gene: TRBJ1-2
clone size: .
CDR3 length: 13
D gene: .
V gene: TRBV10-3

CDR3 protein: CASSPTKGARETQYF
CDR3 DNA: TGTGCCAGCAGCCCCACAAAGGGGGCCCGAGAGACCCAGTACTTC
J gene: TRBJ2-5
clone size: many
CDR3 length: 15
D gene: TRBD1
V gene: TRBV27

CDR3 protein: CASSLLFPGAGNTIYF
CDR3 DNA: TGTGCCAGCAGCTTATTGTTTCCAGGGGCTGGAAACACCATATATTTT
J gene: TRBJ1-3
clone size: .
CDR3 length: 16
D gene: .
V gene: TRBV7-9